This T cell receptor beta chain was sequenced in a study of T cell responses to AZD1222 COVID-19 vaccine. This clone has a handful of counts. The J segment lost 9 bases and the V segment lost 5 bases, leaving 5 bases of the junction unmatched. The CDR3 spans 15 residues. Germline V CDR1 and CDR2: PRHDT, FYEKMQ (reference sequence). Sequencing was performed with immunoSEQ multiplex PCR; in TCRdb, only in-frame clones are kept and a portion is missing. The sample lists around 140,000 clones, 86% seen once, with under 25% in the top ten. This chain joins TRBV13 and TRBJ1-6, with 12 bases matching TRBD1. The source is an adult in good health. Sequenced here: peripheral blood, sampled on day 0 of AZD1222 vaccination. CDR3 DNA: TGTGCCAGCAGCCCCGGGACAGGGGGCGCTTCACCCCTCCACTTT. This translates into CASSPGTGGASPLHF.